Following are 13 T cell receptor beta chains from one sample sequenced in a study of T cell responses to AZD1222 COVID-19 vaccine. Only in-frame clones appear in the TCRdb table, and some are missing; sequencing was by immunoSEQ multiplex PCR. In the table there are 200,000 or so clones, around 92% of which are singletons. The sample here was peripheral blood, taken on day 0 of AZD1222 vaccination. Receptors were obtained from an adult in good health.

The genes are TRBV7-2 and TRBJ1-2; TRBD1 is a possible D gene (5 bases). Per germline, CDR1 SGHTA and CDR2 FQGNSA. There are 16 residues in the CDR3. Trimming shortened V by 5 bases and J by 7 bases, and 23 bases separated the two germline ends. The CDR3 DNA sequence: TGTGCCAGCAGCGATGGACGGGCAGGGCAGGTGCGTGGCTACACCTTC. It is translated as CASSDGRAGQVRGYTF.

The J gene is TRBJ1-4, the V gene TRBV5-1, with D possibly matching TRBD1 (5 bases). Per germline, CDR1 SGHRS and CDR2 YFSETQ. This CDR3 region has 14 residues. Trimming removed 4 bases from V and 6 bases from J, with 13 bases in between. For the CDR3, the DNA is TGCGCCAGCAGCCTGGGGGACGGGTATGAAAAACTGTTTTTT. Its protein product is CASSLGDGYEKLFF.

This clone has a single count. V usage is TRBV24-1 and J usage is TRBJ2-1; D gene uncertain. The CDR3 extends over 13 amino acids. Trimming removed 8 bases from V and 1 base from J, with 8 bases in between. Germline CDR1 and CDR2: KGHDR and SFDVKD. The CDR3 DNA follows: TGTGCCACCAAGGGCAGGTCCTACAATGAGCAGTTCTTC. Residues: CATKGRSYNEQFF.

The rearrangement joins TRBV7-3 to TRBJ1-1, with D possibly being TRBD1 (6 bases). The CDR3 spans 15 residues. The ends were cut back, 0 bases at V and 1 base at J, with 9 bases in the middle. Germline V gene data show CDR1 as SGHTA and CDR2 as FQGTGA. The CDR3 here is CASSLTGHWNTEAFF. The CDR3 DNA is TGTGCCAGCAGCTTAACGGGACACTGGAACACTGAAGCTTTCTTT.

This clone is a singleton in its sample. This chain joins TRBV9 and TRBJ2-5; 8 bases map to TRBD1. V shed 1 base, J shed 0 bases, and the junction held 2 bases outside the gene matches. Germline-derived CDR1 and CDR2 are SGDLS and YYNGEE. This CDR3 spans 15 amino acids. The CDR3 loop is CASSVSGGHQETQYF. In DNA, the CDR3 is TGTGCCAGCAGCGTATCAGGGGGCCACCAAGAGACCCAGTACTTC.

This rearrangement joins TRBV6-4 to TRBJ2-6; unclear D gene. The CDR3 spans 17 residues. The V end was cut by 0 bases, the J end by 4 bases, with 13 bases between. From germline, CDR1 is MRHNA and CDR2 SNTAGT. The CDR3 DNA reads TGTGCCAGCAGTGACTCGCCGGCTGGCGAGGGGGCCAACGTCCTGACTTTC. It codes for CASSDSPAGEGANVLTF.

The table lists this clone with a count of one. V usage is TRBV3-1 (or the pseudogene TRBV3-2) and J usage is TRBJ1-4; D not resolved. This CDR3 region has 18 residues. Deletions cut 0 bases from V and 0 bases from J, with 14 bases between. The germline V gene has CDR1 LGHDT and CDR2 YNNKEL (reference sequence). The CDR3 DNA is TGTGCCAGCAGCCAAGACCGATGGAGGATTGCAACTAATGAAAAACTGTTTTTT. This codes for CASSQDRWRIATNEKLFF.

The chain combines TRBV27 with TRBJ2-3; 13 bases are shared with TRBD2. Germline loops: CDR1 MNHEY, CDR2 SMNVEV (reference sequence). The CDR3 contains 15 residues. V shed 5 bases, J shed 4 bases, and the junction held 3 bases outside the gene matches. The CDR3 region is CASSPGTSGADTQYF. The CDR3, as DNA: TGTGCCAGCAGTCCCGGGACTAGCGGGGCAGATACGCAGTATTTT.

CDR3 in amino acids: CATFVEESTDTQYF. The CDR3 region has the DNA TGTGCCACCTTTGTTGAGGAAAGCACAGATACGCAGTATTTT. This sequence joins TRBV2 and TRBJ2-3; D remains ambiguous. The CDR3 totals 14 residues. Trimming shortened V by 10 bases and J by 0 bases, and 14 bases separated the two germline ends. The germline CDR1 and CDR2 sequences are SNHLY and FYNNEI.

This rearrangement joins TRBV15 to TRBJ1-6; the D is unclear. Trimming removed 2 bases from V and 11 bases from J, with 7 bases in between. CDR1 is LNHNV and CDR2 is YYDKDF in the germline V gene (reference sequence). The CDR3 has 12 amino acids. For the CDR3, the DNA is TGTGCCACCAGCAGATCCATCCCACCCCTCCACTTT. As protein: CATSRSIPPLHF.

The chain joins TRBV30 to TRBJ1-5; D gene ambiguous. Germline V gene data show CDR1 as GTSNPN and CDR2 as SVGIG (reference sequence). Deletions cut 0 bases from V and 5 bases from J, with 8 bases between. The CDR3 runs to 13 residues. CDR3 protein: CAWSVQRDQPQHF. DNA of the CDR3: TGTGCCTGGAGTGTACAACGGGATCAGCCCCAGCATTTT.

The sample holds a few counts of this clone. The chain has TRBV10-2 and TRBJ1-2; D gene unclear. The germline V and J ends were trimmed by 4 bases and 6 bases, with 12 bases remaining between them. The CDR3 extends over 13 amino acids. From germline, CDR1 is WSHSY and CDR2 SAAADI. The DNA for the CDR3 is TGCGCCAGCAGTGTGGGGATCACGAATGGCTACACCTTC. This codes for CASSVGITNGYTF.

This chain links TRBV27 with TRBJ2-7, with TRBD1 identical over 7 bases. Germline values: CDR1 MNHEY, CDR2 SMNVEV (reference sequence). The CDR3 has 14 residues. With 5 bases clipped from V and 2 bases from J, the junction kept 6 bases outside the gene matches. This CDR3 reads CASSRTGIPYEQYF. The CDR3 DNA is TGTGCCAGCAGTCGGACAGGCATACCCTACGAGCAGTACTTC.